This record looks at one T cell receptor beta chain sequence and its context. TCRdb's copy holds only in-frame clones and misses some; the assay was immunoSEQ multiplex PCR. The sample has about 280,000 clones, roughly 89% seen once; the top ten hold roughly 2.2%. The entry originates in a study of blood T cell repertoires in COVID-19. The sequenced sample consisted of peripheral blood. The sequence derives from a man aged 50 to 59 with acute or convalescent COVID-19.

CDR3 DNA: TGTGCCAGCAGTTTCCTCCGGGACAGAGATACGCAGTATTTT. Translation gives CASSFLRDRDTQYF. The chain joins TRBV27 to TRBJ2-3; 7 positions agree with TRBD1. Per germline, CDR1 MNHEY and CDR2 SMNVEV (reference sequence). The trim removed 3 bases at V and 5 bases at J, leaving 5 bases unmatched. The CDR3 contains 14 residues.